These T cell receptor beta chains were read from a single sample in a study of shared clonotypes between healthy human individuals. Data came from immunoSEQ multiplex PCR; TCRdb stores just in-frame clones and leaves some out. Of 450,000 to 700,000 clones listed, over 95% are singletons. The sequencing sample was made of naive CD8+ T cells sorted from blood. These receptors all come from a woman in her 30s in good health. The CDR3 runs from the conserved cysteine through the conserved F or W. The D gene is left open where the match is weak. Size tells how often a clone was seen (once, few, many) or the class of an expanded clone, and some rows leave it out.

cdr3_aa,cdr3_nt,d_call,j_call,v_call,clone_size
CASSLDPGDTQYF,TGTGCCAGCAGCTTAGATCCCGGCGATACGCAGTATTTT,.,TRBJ2-3,TRBV11-2,.
CASSKGKGKHAGYTF,TGTGCCAGCAGCAAAGGAAAAGGGAAGCACGCGGGCTACACCTTC,.,TRBJ1-2,TRBV21-1,once
CASSVPRGQETQYF,TGTGCCAGCAGCGTACCCAGGGGACAAGAGACCCAGTACTTC,.,TRBJ2-5,TRBV7-9,.
CASSQEIAGISDTQYF,TGCGCCAGCAGCCAAGAGATAGCGGGAATCTCAGATACGCAGTATTTT,TRBD2,TRBJ2-3,TRBV4-1,.
CASSAGLAEQYF,TGTGCCAGCAGTGCTGGACTAGCCGAGCAGTACTTC,TRBD2,TRBJ2-7,TRBV6-5,once
CASSIRTYREQYF,TGTGCCAGCAGCATACGGACTTACCGCGAGCAGTACTTC,.,TRBJ2-7,TRBV7-6,once
CASSFGNTEAFF,TGTGCCAGCAGCTTCGGTAACACTGAAGCTTTCTTT,.,TRBJ1-1,TRBV7-9,.
CASASAGQAEQYF,TGTGCCAGCGCGAGCGCAGGGCAGGCCGAGCAGTACTTC,.,TRBJ2-7,TRBV5-6,.
CASSSATRDIYGYTF,TGTGCCAGCAGTTCGGCAACAAGGGACATCTATGGCTACACCTTC,.,TRBJ1-2,TRBV27,.
CASSIAASGNYEQYF,TGTGCCAGTAGTATAGCCGCAAGCGGGAACTACGAGCAGTACTTC,TRBD2,TRBJ2-7,TRBV19,.
CASSGNNPSSGNTIYF,TGTGCCAGCAGTGGTAACAATCCGAGCTCTGGAAACACCATATATTTT,.,TRBJ1-3,TRBV2,.
CASSDWGGEKLFF,TGTGCCAGCAGTGACTGGGGGGGTGAAAAACTGTTTTTT,.,TRBJ1-4,TRBV6-1,.
CAISVGLAGYEQYF,TGTGCCATCAGTGTGGGACTAGCGGGCTACGAGCAGTACTTC,TRBD2,TRBJ2-7,TRBV10-3,once
CASSDGWSATEAFF,TGTGCCAGCAGTGACGGTTGGTCCGCCACTGAAGCTTTCTTT,.,TRBJ1-1,TRBV2,.
CASSEDRTGFPYGYTF,TGTGCCAGCAGTGAAGACCGGACAGGTTTTCCCTATGGCTACACCTTC,TRBD1,TRBJ1-2,TRBV6-1,once
CASSKRVRSTGDYGYTF,TGTGCCAGCAGCAAAAGGGTTAGGTCGACAGGAGATTATGGCTACACCTTC,.,TRBJ1-2,TRBV21-1,.
CASSLGEGPEAFF,TGTGCCAGCAGCTTAGGCGAGGGTCCTGAAGCTTTCTTT,.,TRBJ1-1,TRBV13,.
CASSLMGGGQETQYF,TGTGCCAGCAGTTTAATGGGGGGGGGTCAGGAGACCCAGTACTTC,TRBD2,TRBJ2-5,TRBV27,.
CASSPRGTGGNEQFF,TGTGCCAGCAGCCCAAGGGGAACAGGGGGCAATGAGCAGTTCTTC,TRBD1,TRBJ2-1,TRBV7-6,.
CASSLGRSGELFF,TGTGCCAGCAGCCTAGGAAGGTCAGGGGAGCTGTTTTTT,.,TRBJ2-2,TRBV27,.
CASSPTTGGSNQPQHF,TGTGCCAGCAGCCCCACGACAGGGGGTAGCAATCAGCCCCAGCATTTT,TRBD1,TRBJ1-5,TRBV7-9,.
CASSFRGPSEQYF,TGTGCCAGCAGTTTTCGGGGCCCCTCCGAGCAGTACTTC,.,TRBJ2-7,TRBV28,.
CSAGLYTEAFF,TGCAGTGCTGGATTGTACACTGAAGCTTTCTTT,.,TRBJ1-1,TRBV20-1,.
CAISDGTRSSYEQYF,TGTGCCATCAGTGATGGGACTAGGTCATCCTACGAGCAGTACTTC,TRBD2,TRBJ2-7,TRBV10-3,once
CASSESRTLMNTEAFF,TGTGCCAGCAGTGAATCGAGGACACTCATGAACACTGAAGCTTTCTTT,.,TRBJ1-1,TRBV2,.
CASSLISGIFYEQYF,TGTGCCAGCAGCTTAATTAGCGGGATCTTCTACGAGCAGTACTTC,TRBD2,TRBJ2-7,TRBV11-2,.
CASSLEGSNQPQHF,TGTGCCAGCAGTTTAGAGGGTAGCAATCAGCCCCAGCATTTT,.,TRBJ1-5,TRBV28,.
CASSQDAGVTYEQYF,TGCGCCAGCAGCCAAGATGCGGGAGTCACCTACGAGCAGTACTTC,TRBD2,TRBJ2-7,TRBV4-1,.
CASSDLAEGTTEAFF,TGCGCCAGCTCCGATCTGGCAGAGGGGACCACTGAAGCTTTCTTT,.,TRBJ1-1,TRBV5-1,.
CASSPTQIRGPTYEQYF,TGTGCCAGCAGCCCGACCCAAATCAGAGGGCCGACCTACGAGCAGTACTTC,.,TRBJ2-7,TRBV5-6,.
CASSFPGSGSSYEQYF,TGTGCCAGCAGTTTCCCGGGGAGCGGGAGCTCCTACGAGCAGTACTTC,TRBD2,TRBJ2-7,TRBV28,.
CATSRDLGENEQYF,TGTGCCACCAGCAGAGATTTGGGGGAAAACGAGCAGTACTTC,.,TRBJ2-7,TRBV15,.
CASSLSDTQYF,TGTGCCAGCAGTTTGTCAGATACGCAGTATTTT,.,TRBJ2-3,TRBV28,once
CASSRGTGDWDYEQYF,TGTGCCAGCAGTAGAGGGACAGGGGATTGGGACTACGAGCAGTACTTC,TRBD1,TRBJ2-7,TRBV28,.
CASSRARRVREGETQYF,TGTGCCAGTAGTAGGGCCCGGAGGGTCCGGGAAGGAGAGACCCAGTACTTC,.,TRBJ2-5,TRBV19,.
CASTPGQGNQPQHF,TGTGCCAGTACCCCCGGACAGGGCAATCAGCCCCAGCATTTT,TRBD1,TRBJ1-5,TRBV19,once
CASSYSSVYEQYF,TGTGCCAGCAGTTACTCGAGCGTCTACGAGCAGTACTTC,.,TRBJ2-7,TRBV6-5,.